Sequencing of this T cell receptor (beta chain) was carried out in a study of blood T cell repertoires in COVID-19. Study details: T cells, B-cell-depleted T cells, or PBMCs supplied cDNA or gDNA.

The CDR3 is made up of 15 amino acids. Trimming took 0 bases from V and 9 from J, leaving 16 bases between them. CDR1 and CDR2 from the germline V gene are MGHRA and YSYEKL. As originally analysed: Researchers report that nucleated cell counts were estimated from reference gene primer amplification. Only in-frame clones appear in the TCRdb table, and some are missing; sequencing was by immunoSEQ multiplex PCR. V and J calls and clone size come straight from that table; D and trimming were deduced from the DNA. This table holds some 67,000 clones, around 89% found once. V usage is TRBV4-1 and J usage is TRBJ2-3, with D possibly matching TRBD1 (5 bases). Sequencing input: peripheral blood. This receptor was taken from a woman in her fifties or sixties with acute or convalescent COVID-19. This chain's CDR3 is CASSQDRALLRTQYF. CDR3 in DNA: TGCGCCAGCAGCCAAGACAGGGCCCTACTCCGGACGCAGTATTTT.